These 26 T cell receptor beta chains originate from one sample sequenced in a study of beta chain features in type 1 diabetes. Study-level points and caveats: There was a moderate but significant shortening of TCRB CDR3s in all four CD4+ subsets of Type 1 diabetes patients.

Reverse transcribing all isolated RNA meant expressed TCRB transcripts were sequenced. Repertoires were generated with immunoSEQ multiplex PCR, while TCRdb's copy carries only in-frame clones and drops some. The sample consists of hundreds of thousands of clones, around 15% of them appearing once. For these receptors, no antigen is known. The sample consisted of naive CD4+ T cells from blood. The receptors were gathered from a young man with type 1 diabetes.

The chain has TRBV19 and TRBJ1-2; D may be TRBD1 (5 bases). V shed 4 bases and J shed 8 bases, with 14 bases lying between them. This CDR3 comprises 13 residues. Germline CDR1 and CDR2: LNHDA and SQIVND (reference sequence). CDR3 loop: CASSTPDIGGYTF. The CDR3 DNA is TGTGCCAGTAGTACGCCGGACATTGGAGGCTACACCTTC.

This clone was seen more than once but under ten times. Here the CDR3 reads CASSFNYGYTF. The CDR3, as DNA: TGTGCCAGCAGCTTTAACTATGGCTACACCTTC. The chain carries TRBV5-4 and TRBJ1-2, with no clear D. Per the germline V gene, CDR1 is SGHNT and CDR2 is YYREEE (reference sequence). The V end lost 2 bases, the J end lost 1 base, and 0 bases lay between the germline ends. The CDR3 has 11 amino acids.

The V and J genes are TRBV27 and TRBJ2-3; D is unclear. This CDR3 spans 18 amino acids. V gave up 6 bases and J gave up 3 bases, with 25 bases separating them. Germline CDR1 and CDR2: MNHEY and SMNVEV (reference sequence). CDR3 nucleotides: TGTGCCAGCAGCCTAAAGCCCCTCCCAGCGATTGTGACAGATACGCAGTATTTT. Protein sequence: CASSLKPLPAIVTDTQYF.

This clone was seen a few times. CDR3 amino acids: CASSPDSSGRARETQYF. The DNA for the CDR3 is TGTGCCAGCAGCCCGGACTCTAGCGGGAGGGCGAGGGAGACCCAGTACTTC. J is TRBJ2-5 and V is TRBV9; 12 bases line up with TRBD2. After removal of 4 bases from V and 5 bases from J, the junction contained 12 bases not matched to a gene. This CDR3 has 17 residues. Germline lookup yields CDR1 SGDLS and CDR2 YYNGEE.

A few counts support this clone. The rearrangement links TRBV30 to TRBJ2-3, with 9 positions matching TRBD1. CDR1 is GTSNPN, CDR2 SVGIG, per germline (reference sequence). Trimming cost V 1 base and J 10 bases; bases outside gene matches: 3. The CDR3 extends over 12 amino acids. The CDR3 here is CAWSAGQGAQYF. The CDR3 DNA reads TGTGCCTGGAGTGCGGGACAGGGCGCGCAGTATTTT.

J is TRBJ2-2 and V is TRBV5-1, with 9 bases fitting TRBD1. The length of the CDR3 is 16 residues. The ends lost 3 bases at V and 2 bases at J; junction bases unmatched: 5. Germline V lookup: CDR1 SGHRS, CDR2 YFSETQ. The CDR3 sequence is CASSWGQGSNTGELFF. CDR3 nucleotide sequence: TGCGCCAGCAGCTGGGGACAGGGTTCTAACACCGGGGAGCTGTTTTTT. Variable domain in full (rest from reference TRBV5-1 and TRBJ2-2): KAGVTQTPRYLIKTRGQQVTLSCSPISGHRSVSWYQQTPGQGLQFLFEYFSETQRNKGNFPGRFSGRQFSNSRSEMNVSTLELGDSALYLCASSWGQGSNTGELFFGEGSRLTVL.

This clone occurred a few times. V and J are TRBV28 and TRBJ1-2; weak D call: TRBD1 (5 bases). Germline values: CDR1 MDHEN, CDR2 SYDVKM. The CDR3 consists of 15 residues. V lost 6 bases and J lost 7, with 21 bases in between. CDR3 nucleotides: TGTGCCAGCAGCAGCTTGGGAGCAGGGTACGGTGGCTACACCTTC. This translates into CASSSLGAGYGGYTF.

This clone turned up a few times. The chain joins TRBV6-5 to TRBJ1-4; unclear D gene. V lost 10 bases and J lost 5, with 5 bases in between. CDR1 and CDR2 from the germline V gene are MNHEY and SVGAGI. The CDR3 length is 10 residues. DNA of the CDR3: TGTGCCACCAAGAATGAAAAACTGTTTTTT. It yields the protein CATKNEKLFF.

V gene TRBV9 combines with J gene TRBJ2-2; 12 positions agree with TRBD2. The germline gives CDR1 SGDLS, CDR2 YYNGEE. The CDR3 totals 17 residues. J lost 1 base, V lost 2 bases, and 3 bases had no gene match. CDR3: CASSVQGLAGNTGELFF. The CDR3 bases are TGTGCCAGCAGCGTTCAGGGACTAGCGGGGAACACCGGGGAGCTGTTTTTT. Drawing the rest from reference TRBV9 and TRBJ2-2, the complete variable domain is DSGVTQTPKHLITATGQRVTLRCSPRSGDLSVYWYQQSLDQGLQFLIQYYNGEERAKGNILERFSAQQFPDLHSELNLSSLELGDSALYFCASSVQGLAGNTGELFFGEGSRLTVL.

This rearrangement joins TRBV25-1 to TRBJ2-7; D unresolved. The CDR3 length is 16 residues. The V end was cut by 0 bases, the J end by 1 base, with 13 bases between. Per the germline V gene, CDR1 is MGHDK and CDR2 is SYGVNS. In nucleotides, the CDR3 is TGTGCCAGCAGTGAATATAGTTTGGCGACTTCCTACGAGCAGTACTTC. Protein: CASSEYSLATSYEQYF.

The CDR3 DNA follows: TGTGCCAGCAGCTTAGGACAGGGCCGCACGGCACCCCTCCACTTT. Translation: CASSLGQGRTAPLHF. This sequence joins TRBV7-6 and TRBJ1-6, with TRBD1 matching over 7 bases. V shed 1 base and J 11 bases; nucleotides not matched to a gene: 8. Germline V lookup: CDR1 SGHVS, CDR2 FNYEAQ. The CDR3 is 15 residues long.

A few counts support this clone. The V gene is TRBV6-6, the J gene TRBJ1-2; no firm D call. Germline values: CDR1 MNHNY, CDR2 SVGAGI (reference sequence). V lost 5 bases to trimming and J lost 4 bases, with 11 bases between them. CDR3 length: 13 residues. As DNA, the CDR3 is TGTGCCAGCAGTGAGACGGGCAGCTATGGCTACACCTTC. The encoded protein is CASSETGSYGYTF.

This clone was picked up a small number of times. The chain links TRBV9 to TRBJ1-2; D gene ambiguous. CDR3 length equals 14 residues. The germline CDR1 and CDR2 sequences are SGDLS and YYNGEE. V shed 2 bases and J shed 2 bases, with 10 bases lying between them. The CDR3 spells CASSVQDQNYGYTF. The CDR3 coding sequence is TGTGCCAGCAGCGTCCAGGACCAAAACTATGGCTACACCTTC.

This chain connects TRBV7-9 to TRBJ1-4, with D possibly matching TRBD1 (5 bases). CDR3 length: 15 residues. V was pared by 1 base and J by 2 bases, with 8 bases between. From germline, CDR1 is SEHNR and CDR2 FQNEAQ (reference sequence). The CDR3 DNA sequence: TGTGCCAGCAGCTTAGAAGGGGCCACTAATGAAAAACTGTTTTTT. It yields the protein CASSLEGATNEKLFF.

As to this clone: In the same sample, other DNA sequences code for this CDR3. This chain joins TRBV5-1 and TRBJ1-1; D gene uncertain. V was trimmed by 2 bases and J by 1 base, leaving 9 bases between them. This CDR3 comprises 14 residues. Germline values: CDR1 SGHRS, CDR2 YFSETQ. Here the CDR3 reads CASSFDGRNTEAFF. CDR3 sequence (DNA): TGCGCCAGCAGCTTTGACGGACGGAACACTGAAGCTTTCTTT.

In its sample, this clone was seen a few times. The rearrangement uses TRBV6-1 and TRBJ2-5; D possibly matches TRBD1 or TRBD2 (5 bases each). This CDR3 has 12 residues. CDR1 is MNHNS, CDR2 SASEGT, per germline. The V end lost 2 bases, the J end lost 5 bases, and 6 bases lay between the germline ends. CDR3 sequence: CASSEWGETQYF. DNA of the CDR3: TGTGCCAGCAGTGAATGGGGGGAGACCCAGTACTTC.

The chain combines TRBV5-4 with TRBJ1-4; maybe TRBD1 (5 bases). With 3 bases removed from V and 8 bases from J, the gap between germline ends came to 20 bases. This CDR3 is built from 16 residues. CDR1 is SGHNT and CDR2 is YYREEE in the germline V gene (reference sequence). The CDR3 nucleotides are TGTGCCAGCAGCTGGGGCTCGGACAACGCGAGAGAAAAACTGTTTTTT. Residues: CASSWGSDNAREKLFF.

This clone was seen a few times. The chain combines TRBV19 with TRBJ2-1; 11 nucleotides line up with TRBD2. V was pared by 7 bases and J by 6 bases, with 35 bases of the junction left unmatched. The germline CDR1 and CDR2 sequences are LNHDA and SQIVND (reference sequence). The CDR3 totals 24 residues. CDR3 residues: CASIRLPGLAGGAVKVPLCNEQFF. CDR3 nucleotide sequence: TGTGCCAGTATCCGACTACCGGGGCTAGCGGGAGGCGCGGTCAAAGTTCCGTTGTGCAATGAGCAGTTCTTC.

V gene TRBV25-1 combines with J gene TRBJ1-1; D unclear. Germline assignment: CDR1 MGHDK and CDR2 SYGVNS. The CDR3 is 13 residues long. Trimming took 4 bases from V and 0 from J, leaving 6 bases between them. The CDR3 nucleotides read TGTGCCAGCAGTGTAGGGTTGAACACTGAAGCTTTCTTT. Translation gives CASSVGLNTEAFF.

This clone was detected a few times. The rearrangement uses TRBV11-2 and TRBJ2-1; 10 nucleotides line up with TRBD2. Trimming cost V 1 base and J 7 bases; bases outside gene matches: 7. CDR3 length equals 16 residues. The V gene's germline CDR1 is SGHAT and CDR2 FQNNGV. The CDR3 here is CASSLGGSGRYNEQFF. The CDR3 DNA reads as TGTGCCAGCAGCTTAGGTGGTAGCGGGAGGTATAATGAGCAGTTCTTC.

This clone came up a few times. The CDR3, as DNA: TGTGCCAGCAGCTCCTCTGGACATATCAGAGCCTACGAGCAGTACTTC. Its protein is CASSSSGHIRAYEQYF. The V call is TRBV7-2, the J call TRBJ2-7, with D maybe TRBD1 (5 bases). Germline V CDR1 and CDR2: SGHTA, FQGNSA. The V and J ends lost 4 bases and 2 bases respectively, with 18 bases between them. This CDR3 has 16 amino acids.

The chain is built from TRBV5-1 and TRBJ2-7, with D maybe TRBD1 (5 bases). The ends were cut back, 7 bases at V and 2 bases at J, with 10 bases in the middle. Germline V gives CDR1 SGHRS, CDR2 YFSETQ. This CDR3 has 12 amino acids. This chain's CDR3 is CASRQTAYEQYF. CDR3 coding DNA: TGCGCCAGCCGACAGACAGCCTACGAGCAGTACTTC.

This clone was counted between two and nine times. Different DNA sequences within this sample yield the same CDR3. DNA of the CDR3: TGTGCCAGCAGCTTAGGACTCCAAGAGACCCAGTACTTC. Its protein product is CASSLGLQETQYF. The V call is TRBV11-2, the J call TRBJ2-5; D is uncertain. The germline gives CDR1 SGHAT, CDR2 FQNNGV. This CDR3 comprises 13 residues. Between the trimmed V and J ends, which lost 1 base and 1 base, there was a span of 4 bases.

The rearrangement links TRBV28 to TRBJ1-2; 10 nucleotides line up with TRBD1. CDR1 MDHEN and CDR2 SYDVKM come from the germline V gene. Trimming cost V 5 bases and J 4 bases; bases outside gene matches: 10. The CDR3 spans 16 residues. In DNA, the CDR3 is TGTGCCAGCAGTCCCGCGACGACAGGGGGCCGCTATGGCTACACCTTC. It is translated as CASSPATTGGRYGYTF.

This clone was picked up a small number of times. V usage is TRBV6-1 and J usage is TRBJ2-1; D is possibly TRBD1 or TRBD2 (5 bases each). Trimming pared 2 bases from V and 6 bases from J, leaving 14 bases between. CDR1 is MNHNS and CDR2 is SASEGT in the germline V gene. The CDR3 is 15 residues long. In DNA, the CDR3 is TGTGCCAGCAGTGAATATCTCCCGGGGCTCAATGAGCAGTTCTTC. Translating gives CASSEYLPGLNEQFF.

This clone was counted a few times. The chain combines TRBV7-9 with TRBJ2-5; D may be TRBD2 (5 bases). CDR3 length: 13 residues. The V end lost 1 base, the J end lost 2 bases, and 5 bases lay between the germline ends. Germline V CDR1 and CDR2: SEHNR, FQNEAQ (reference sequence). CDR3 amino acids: CASSLGRQETQYF. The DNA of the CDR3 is TGTGCCAGCAGCTTAGGGAGGCAAGAGACCCAGTACTTC.